A single sample is the source of the 23 T cell receptor beta chains below, sequenced in a study of control samples from healthy donors and cancer patients. Some clones are missing from TCRdb's copy, which holds only in-frame ones; the method was immunoSEQ multiplex PCR. This table has about 140,000 clones, 91% appearing once. Sequenced: blood. The source is a young man in good health.

J is TRBJ2-7 and V is TRBV29-1, with D possibly called TRBD1 or TRBD2 (6 bases each). This CDR3 spans 13 amino acids. Trimming left V 4 bases short and J 7 bases short, with 17 bases between. CDR1 is SQVTM and CDR2 is ANQGSEA in the germline V gene. CDR3 amino acids: CSVAATGAQEQYF. The DNA for the CDR3 is TGCAGCGTTGCCGCGACGGGGGCCCAAGAGCAGTACTTC.

The V and J genes are TRBV5-1 and TRBJ1-1, with TRBD1 identical over 8 bases. The CDR3 is 17 amino acids. CDR1 is SGHRS and CDR2 is YFSETQ in the germline V gene. J gave up 0 bases and V 3 bases, and 10 bases lay outside the gene matches. CDR3 sequence: CASSSSGTGYMNTEAFF. The CDR3 DNA is TGCGCCAGCAGCTCTTCCGGGACAGGCTACATGAACACTGAAGCTTTCTTT.

The rearrangement uses TRBV12-3 or TRBV12-4 and TRBJ1-1; unclear D gene. The germline V and J ends were trimmed by 1 base and 1 base, with 4 bases remaining between them. CDR3 length equals 13 residues. The CDR3 loop is CASSLGGNTEAFF. CDR3 DNA sequence: TGTGCCAGCAGTTTAGGTGGGAACACTGAAGCTTTCTTT.

The V gene is TRBV6-6, the J gene TRBJ1-1; D ambiguous. CDR1 and CDR2 (germline): MNHNY, SVGAGI (reference sequence). V lost 0 bases to trimming and J lost 0 bases, with 8 bases between them. The CDR3 loop spans 15 amino acids. This CDR3 reads CASSYSTRMNTEAFF. The CDR3 nucleotides read TGTGCCAGCAGTTACTCGACGCGTATGAACACTGAAGCTTTCTTT.

The genes are TRBV28 and TRBJ2-1, with TRBD2 as a possible D gene (7 bases). This CDR3 comprises 16 residues. In germline, CDR1 is MDHEN, CDR2 SYDVKM. Trimming cost V 3 bases and J 4 bases, with 16 bases left between them. The chain's CDR3 is CASSLGSGGRYNEQFF. The CDR3, as DNA: TGTGCCAGCAGTTTGGGGTCGGGGGGCAGGTACAATGAGCAGTTCTTC.

This sequence joins TRBV9 and TRBJ2-2; 16 nucleotides align to TRBD2. CDR3 length: 19 amino acids. Trimming cost V 4 bases and J 4 bases; bases outside gene matches: 10. Germline V gene data show CDR1 as SGDLS and CDR2 as YYNGEE. The CDR3 nucleotides are TGTGCCAGCAGCCTTGGGACTAGCGGGGGGGCCGGTGCCACCGGGGAGCTGTTTTTT. Translation gives CASSLGTSGGAGATGELFF. The variable domain in full, with the rest retrieved from reference TRBV9 and TRBJ2-2, is DSGVTQTPKHLITATGQRVTLRCSPRSGDLSVYWYQQSLDQGLQFLIQYYNGEERAKGNILERFSAQQFPDLHSELNLSSLELGDSALYFCASSLGTSGGAGATGELFFGEGSRLTVL.

This sequence joins TRBV3-1 (or the pseudogene TRBV3-2) and TRBJ1-4; D ambiguous. V was trimmed by 2 bases and J by 8 bases, leaving 6 bases between them. Germline V CDR1 and CDR2: LGHDT, YNNKEL (reference sequence). The CDR3 sequence is 12 residues long. CDR3 sequence (DNA): TGTGCCAGCAGCCAATCTGGGGAAAAACTGTTTTTT. Its protein product is CASSQSGEKLFF.

The genes are TRBV6-6 and TRBJ1-1, with 9 bases identical to TRBD1. From germline, CDR1 is MNHNY and CDR2 SVGAGI (reference sequence). CDR3 length equals 15 residues. V shed 2 bases and J 1 base; nucleotides not matched to a gene: 2. This chain's CDR3 is CASSYGTGSNTEAFF. In DNA form, the CDR3 reads TGTGCCAGCAGTTACGGGACAGGGTCGAACACTGAAGCTTTCTTT.

The rearrangement links TRBV6-4 to TRBJ2-1; 9 bases are shared with TRBD1. V trimming: 5 bases; J trimming: 5 bases; junction bases outside the gene matches: 7. The CDR3 sequence is 15 residues long. The V gene's germline CDR1 is MRHNA and CDR2 SNTAGT. CDR3 protein: CASSRDRAGDNEQFF. CDR3 sequence (DNA): TGTGCCAGCAGTAGGGACAGGGCGGGGGACAATGAGCAGTTCTTC.

This clone appeared a single time. The chain uses TRBV6-1 and TRBJ1-2; D remains ambiguous. The CDR3 spans 12 residues. CDR1 and CDR2 (germline): MNHNS, SASEGT. The V and J ends lost 3 bases and 2 bases respectively, with 4 bases between them. CDR3: CASSEANYGYTF. The CDR3 DNA follows: TGTGCCAGCAGTGAGGCCAACTATGGCTACACCTTC.

This chain uses TRBV28 with TRBJ1-2; D is possibly TRBD1 (6 bases). The CDR3 runs 14 residues. The V and J ends lost 6 bases and 4 bases respectively, with 15 bases between them. Germline CDR1 and CDR2: MDHEN and SYDVKM. CDR3 sequence reads: CASRASGAGYGYTF. The CDR3 DNA sequence: TGTGCCAGCAGAGCCTCGGGGGCAGGCTATGGCTACACCTTC.

This clone was detected only a few times. V gene TRBV7-9 combines with J gene TRBJ1-2; D possibly corresponds to TRBD1 (6 bases). The length of the CDR3 is 15 residues. V lost 4 bases, J lost 2 bases, and 14 bases lay in between. CDR1 SEHNR and CDR2 FQNEAQ come from the germline V gene (reference sequence). Here the CDR3 DNA reads TGTGCCAGCAGCTCCCTACAGGGAATGAACTATGGCTACACCTTC. It is translated as CASSSLQGMNYGYTF.

The chain employs TRBV2 and TRBJ2-3, with 10 bases matching TRBD2. Trimming removed 6 bases from V and 3 bases from J; junction bases left unmatched: 3. The CDR3 is 14 amino acids. The germline V gene has CDR1 SNHLY and CDR2 FYNNEI. The CDR3 loop reads CASSPLAGTDTQYF. CDR3 coding DNA: TGTGCCAGCAGCCCACTAGCGGGGACAGATACGCAGTATTTT.

CDR3 coding DNA: TGTGCCAGCAGCCCCCAGATTTACGAGCAGTACTTC. It encodes CASSPQIYEQYF. The V call is TRBV28, the J call TRBJ2-7; D is unclear. CDR3 length equals 12 residues. Germline CDR1 MDHEN, CDR2 SYDVKM. The V end lost 6 bases, the J end lost 4 bases, and 10 bases lay between the germline ends.

This rearrangement joins TRBV6-5 to TRBJ2-7; 8 positions agree with TRBD2. Germline CDR1 reads MNHEY; CDR2 reads SVGAGI. The V gene end was trimmed by 7 bases and the J gene end by 5 bases; junction bases not matched to a gene: 7. The CDR3 sequence is 13 residues long. The CDR3 loop reads CASINRGGHEQYF. CDR3 DNA: TGTGCCAGCATCAACCGGGGGGGCCACGAGCAGTACTTC.

This chain uses TRBV7-9 with TRBJ1-2; D is ambiguous. The V end lost 4 bases, the J end lost 6 bases, and 9 bases lay between the germline ends. The CDR3 spans 12 residues. Germline CDR1 is SEHNR and CDR2 is FQNEAQ (reference sequence). CDR3 coding DNA: TGTGCCAGCAGCTCGTTAACGGATGGCTACACCTTC. Translating gives CASSSLTDGYTF.

The genes are TRBV10-1 and TRBJ1-6, with a possible D match to TRBD1 (6 bases). V was trimmed by 2 bases and J by 10 bases, leaving 12 bases between them. The CDR3 totals 14 residues. CDR1 and CDR2 (germline): WNHNN, SYGVQD (reference sequence). The CDR3 reads CASSEAGGGSPLHF. The CDR3 DNA reads as TGCGCCAGCAGTGAGGCCGGGGGCGGCTCACCCCTCCACTTT.

The chain carries TRBV4-1 and TRBJ1-2, with TRBD1 as a possible D gene (6 bases). The CDR3 covers 13 residues. V lost 3 bases, J lost 4 bases, and 9 bases lay in between. Germline assignment: CDR1 MGHRA and CDR2 YSYEKL. The CDR3 nucleotides are TGCGCCAGCAGCCAGGACAGATCCTATGGCTACACCTTC. This gives the protein CASSQDRSYGYTF.

The chain joins TRBV28 to TRBJ1-2, with a weak D call TRBD1 (6 bases). The CDR3 is made up of 14 amino acids. The V and J ends lost 5 bases and 8 bases respectively, with 18 bases between them. Germline-derived CDR1 and CDR2 are MDHEN and SYDVKM. Here the CDR3 DNA reads TGTGCCAGCAGTCGGACTGCCGGGGGCAACGGCTACACCTTC. This codes for CASSRTAGGNGYTF.

This clone was counted a few times. The germline gene is not matched at one end of the junction; a read error may be the cause. V is TRBV13 and J is TRBJ2-1; 8 bases line up with TRBD2. CDR1 is PRHDT, CDR2 FYEKMQ, per germline (reference sequence). The CDR3 loop spans 11 amino acids. The DNA for the CDR3 is TGTGCCAGCAGCTTGGGAGCGGGGGAGATCTTC. This encodes CASSLGAGEIF.

This clone was recorded a few times. This chain joins TRBV20-1 and TRBJ1-2; tentatively, D is TRBD1 (5 bases). Trimming pared 3 bases from V and 6 bases from J, leaving 5 bases between. CDR3 size: 10 residues. Germline values: CDR1 DFQATT, CDR2 SNEGSKA (reference sequence). The CDR3 protein is CSARDNGYTF. The CDR3 bases are TGCAGTGCTAGGGACAATGGCTACACCTTC.

V usage is TRBV19 and J usage is TRBJ1-1; 10 bases are a match to TRBD1. This CDR3 is built from 18 residues. Germline assignment: CDR1 LNHDA and CDR2 SQIVND (reference sequence). V gave up 0 bases and J gave up 3 bases; unmatched junction bases: 10. The CDR3 loop reads CASSIDWTGGVSHTEAFF. CDR3 sequence (DNA): TGTGCCAGTAGTATAGATTGGACAGGGGGAGTTTCGCACACTGAAGCTTTCTTT.

The chain carries TRBV30 and TRBJ2-3, with TRBD2 matching 10 bases. J was trimmed by 3 bases and V by 0 bases; bases with no gene match: 3. The CDR3 runs to 15 residues. The V gene's germline CDR1 is GTSNPN and CDR2 SVGIG (reference sequence). CDR3 loop: CAWSVPSGGTDTQYF. In DNA, the CDR3 is TGTGCCTGGAGTGTACCTAGCGGGGGTACAGATACGCAGTATTTT.